What follows is one TCR beta chain and its context. As yet, its antigen is unknown. The entry originates in a study of regulatory and conventional T cells in RAG deficiency. Produced via immunoSEQ multiplex PCR; TCRdb's table is partial and in-frame only. Seen here are 25,000 to 35,000 clones, roughly 95% observed once, and the top ten hold 0.15% to 0.2%. The sorted conventional CD4+ T cells were CD25-low and CD127-high, with genomic DNA sequenced. Study observations and caveats: Shannon entropy was markedly lower and Simpson indices higher in RAG-deficient patients than control T-cell subsets. Sorted Omenn CD25-high CD127-low cells may not be bona fide Tregs. Omenn syndrome and CID/AS patients had around 100-fold fewer unique Treg TCR beta sequences, versus around 9.8-fold elsewhere. In Omenn syndrome, Treg and Tconv repertoires overlapped >85%.

V lost 8 bases to trimming and J lost 0 bases, with 22 bases between them. CDR3 length: 18 amino acids. Germline assignment: CDR1 SGHAT and CDR2 FQNNGV. These data were likewise used in another study, on regulatory T cells. That study reports: Primers: 52 TRBV forward and 13 TRBJ reverse.

The source material was CD25- CD4+ T cells sorted from blood. V is TRBV11-2 and J is TRBJ2-2; no firm D call. The source of this sequence is a human donor in good health. The DNA of the CDR3 is TGTGCCAGCTCCCTTGATGACGGGTCAGCCGCGAACACCGGGGAGCTGTTTTTT. It yields the protein CASSLDDGSAANTGELFF.